This TCR beta chain was sequenced in a study of T cells in Graves' hyperthyroidism and ophthalmopathy. Regions amplified from RNA transcripts were the TCR beta CDR3 regions. Researchers ran a first-round RT-PCR on the TCR CDR3 using the HTBI primer set. A single record per CDR3 protein comes from TCRdb applying MiXCR to the multiplex PCR reads. The sample shows roughly 800,000 distinct CDR3 sequences, about two fifths of them seen only once. The CDR3 is 15 residues long. V was cut by 1 base and J by 7 bases, with 11 bases left in between. In germline, CDR1 is SNHLY, CDR2 FYNNEI. Stable Graves' hyperthyroidism denoted no ophthalmopathy progression over 18 months. Clinical symptoms, serum thyroxine and TRAb, thyroid ultrasound and orbital computed tomography together formed the diagnostic basis. The source of the PBMCs was over 8.5 ml of fresh peripheral blood. At least ten counts were recorded for this clonotype.

The J gene is TRBJ1-6, the V gene TRBV2, with a weak D call TRBD1 (6 bases). The clonotype originates from a man aged 18 to 35 with Graves' hyperthyroidism. Sequencing was carried out using blood. The CDR3, as DNA: TGTGCCAGCAGTGAAGAGGGGGTGGTGAATTCACCCCTCCACTTT. Encoded protein: CASSEEGVVNSPLHF. Using reference TRBV2 and TRBJ1-6 for the parts outside the CDR3, the full variable domain is EPEVTQTPSHQVTQMGQEVILRCVPISNHLYFYWYRQILGQKVEFLVSFYNNEISEKSEIFDDQFSVERPDGSNFTLKIRSTKLEDSAMYFCASSEEGVVNSPLHFGNGTRLTVT.